The table lists the clone carrying this T cell receptor beta chain with many counts. Its antigen is undetermined. RNA transcripts served as the template for amplifying TCR beta CDR3 regions. A first-round RT-PCR of the TCR CDR3 used the HTBI primer set. Each CDR3 protein is one row after TCRdb ran MiXCR on the multiplex PCR reads. This table has around 390,000 distinct CDR3 sequences, roughly 15% appearing once. V lost 0 bases, J lost 5 bases, and 9 bases lay in between. Germline CDR1 and CDR2: SGHRS and YFSETQ. This CDR3 is built from 15 residues. The sample belongs to a study of T cells in Graves' hyperthyroidism and ophthalmopathy. Study-wide points: Most thyroid clonotypes expanded above 0.001 were also detected in blood.

Input material: blood. This sequence was found in a woman in her 30s with Graves' ophthalmopathy. The chain is built from TRBV5-1 and TRBJ1-6; D possibly corresponds to TRBD1 (6 bases). CDR3 protein: CASSLAGANNSPLHF. The CDR3 nucleotides are TGCGCCAGCAGCTTGGCAGGGGCCAATAATTCACCCCTCCACTTT.